The TCR beta chain under discussion was sequenced for a study of blood T cell repertoires in COVID-19. The germline CDR1 and CDR2 sequences are MNHEY and SMNVEV (reference sequence). This CDR3 has 13 amino acids. The ends were cut back, 4 bases at V and 6 bases at J, with 10 bases in the middle. Produced via immunoSEQ multiplex PCR; TCRdb's table is partial and in-frame only. The data show tens of thousands of clones, 86% seen once. Sequenced input: peripheral blood. The rearrangement joins TRBV27 to TRBJ1-5; D might be TRBD1 (5 bases). This clonotype was obtained from a woman aged 60-70 years with acute or convalescent COVID-19. CDR3 protein: CASSWSGFQPQHF. The DNA of the CDR3 is TGTGCCAGCAGTTGGTCAGGGTTTCAGCCCCAGCATTTT.